This T cell receptor (beta chain) came from a study of blood T cells in healthy people across ages. CDR1 SQVTM and CDR2 ANQGSEA come from the germline V gene. Deletions cut 4 bases from V and 3 bases from J, with 13 bases between. The CDR3 is 14 residues long. The donors, aged roughly 6 to 90, were healthy Caucasians from Russia. Each donor had about 9.6 milliliters of peripheral blood drawn. Sample-barcoded 5' priming and a J-beta primer mix drove a second PCR of about 6 to 12 cycles. Each CDR3 protein is one row after TCRdb ran MiXCR on the 5' RACE reads. Here the sample spans about 1 million distinct CDR3 sequences, under 45% being singletons. General study points: Underestimates were what the diversity estimates from one million T cells were considered to be.

This clonotype was picked up a small number of times. Its cognate antigen is unknown. The TCR was taken from a woman aged 55-69 years in good health. V and J are TRBV29-1 and TRBJ2-4; D perhaps matches TRBD2 (5 bases). The source material was blood. CDR3 sequence: CSVVIGMGKNIQYF. DNA for the CDR3: TGCAGCGTTGTAATCGGGATGGGCAAAAACATTCAGTACTTC.